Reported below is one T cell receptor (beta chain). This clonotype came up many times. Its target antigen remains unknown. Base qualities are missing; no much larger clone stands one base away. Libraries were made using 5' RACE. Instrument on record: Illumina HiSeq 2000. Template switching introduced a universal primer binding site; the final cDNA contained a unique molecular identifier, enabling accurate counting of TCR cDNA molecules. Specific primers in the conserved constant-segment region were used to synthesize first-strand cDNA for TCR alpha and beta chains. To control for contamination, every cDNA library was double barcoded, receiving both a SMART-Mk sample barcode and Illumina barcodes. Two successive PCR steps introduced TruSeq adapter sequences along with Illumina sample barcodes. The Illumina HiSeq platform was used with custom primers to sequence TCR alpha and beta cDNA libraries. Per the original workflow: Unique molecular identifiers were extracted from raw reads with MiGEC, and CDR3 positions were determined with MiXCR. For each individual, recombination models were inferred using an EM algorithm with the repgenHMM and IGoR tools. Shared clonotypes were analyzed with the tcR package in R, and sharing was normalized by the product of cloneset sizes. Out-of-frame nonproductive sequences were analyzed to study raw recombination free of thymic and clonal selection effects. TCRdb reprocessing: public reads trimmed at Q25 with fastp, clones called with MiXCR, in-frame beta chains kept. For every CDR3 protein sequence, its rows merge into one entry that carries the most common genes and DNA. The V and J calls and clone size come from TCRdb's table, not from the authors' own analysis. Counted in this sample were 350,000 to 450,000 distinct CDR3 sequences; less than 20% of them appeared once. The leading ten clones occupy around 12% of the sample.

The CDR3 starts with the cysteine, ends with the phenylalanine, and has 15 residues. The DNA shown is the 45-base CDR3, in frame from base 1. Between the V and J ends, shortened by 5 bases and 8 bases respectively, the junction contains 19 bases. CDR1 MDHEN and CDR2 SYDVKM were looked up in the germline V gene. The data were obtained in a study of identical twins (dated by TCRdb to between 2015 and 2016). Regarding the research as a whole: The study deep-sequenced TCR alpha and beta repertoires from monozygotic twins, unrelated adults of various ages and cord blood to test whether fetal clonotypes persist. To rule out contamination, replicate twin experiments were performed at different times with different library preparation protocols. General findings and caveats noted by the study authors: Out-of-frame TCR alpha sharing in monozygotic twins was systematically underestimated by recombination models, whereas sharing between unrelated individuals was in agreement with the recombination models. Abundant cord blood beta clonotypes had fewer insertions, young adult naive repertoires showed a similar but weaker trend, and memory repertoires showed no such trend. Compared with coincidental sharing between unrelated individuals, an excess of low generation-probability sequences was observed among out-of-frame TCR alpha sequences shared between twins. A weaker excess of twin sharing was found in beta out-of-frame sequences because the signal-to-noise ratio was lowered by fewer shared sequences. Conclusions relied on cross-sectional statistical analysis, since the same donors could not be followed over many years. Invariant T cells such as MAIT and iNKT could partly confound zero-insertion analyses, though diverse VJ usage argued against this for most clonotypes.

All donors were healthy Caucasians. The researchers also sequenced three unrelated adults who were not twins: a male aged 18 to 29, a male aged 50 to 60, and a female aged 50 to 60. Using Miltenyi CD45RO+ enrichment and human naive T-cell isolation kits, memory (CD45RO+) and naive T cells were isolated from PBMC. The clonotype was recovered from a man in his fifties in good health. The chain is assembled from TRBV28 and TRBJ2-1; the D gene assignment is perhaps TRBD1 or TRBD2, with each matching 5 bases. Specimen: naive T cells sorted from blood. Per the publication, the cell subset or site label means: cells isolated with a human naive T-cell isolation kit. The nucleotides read TGTGCCAGCAGTCGAGGGACGTGGGCAGTGCATGAGCAGTTCTTC. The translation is CASSRGTWAVHEQFF.